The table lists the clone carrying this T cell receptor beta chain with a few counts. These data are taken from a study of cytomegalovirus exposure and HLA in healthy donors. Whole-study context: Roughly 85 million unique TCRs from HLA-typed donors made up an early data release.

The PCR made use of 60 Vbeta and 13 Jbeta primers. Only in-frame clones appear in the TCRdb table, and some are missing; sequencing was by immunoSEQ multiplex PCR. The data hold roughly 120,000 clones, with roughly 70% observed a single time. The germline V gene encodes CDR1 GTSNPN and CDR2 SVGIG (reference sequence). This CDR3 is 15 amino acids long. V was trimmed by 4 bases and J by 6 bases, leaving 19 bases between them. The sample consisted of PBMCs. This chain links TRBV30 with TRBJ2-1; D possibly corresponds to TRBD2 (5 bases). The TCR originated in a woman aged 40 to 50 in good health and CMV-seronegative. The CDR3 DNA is TGTGCCTGGACTCTTGGAACTAGTGATGTCAATGAGCAGTTCTTC. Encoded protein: CAWTLGTSDVNEQFF. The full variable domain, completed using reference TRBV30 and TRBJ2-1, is SQTIHQWPATLVQPVGSPLSLECTVEGTSNPNLYWYRQAAGRGLQLLFYSVGIGQISSEVPQNLSASRPQDRQFILSSKKLLLSDSGFYLCAWTLGTSDVNEQFFGPGTRLTVL.